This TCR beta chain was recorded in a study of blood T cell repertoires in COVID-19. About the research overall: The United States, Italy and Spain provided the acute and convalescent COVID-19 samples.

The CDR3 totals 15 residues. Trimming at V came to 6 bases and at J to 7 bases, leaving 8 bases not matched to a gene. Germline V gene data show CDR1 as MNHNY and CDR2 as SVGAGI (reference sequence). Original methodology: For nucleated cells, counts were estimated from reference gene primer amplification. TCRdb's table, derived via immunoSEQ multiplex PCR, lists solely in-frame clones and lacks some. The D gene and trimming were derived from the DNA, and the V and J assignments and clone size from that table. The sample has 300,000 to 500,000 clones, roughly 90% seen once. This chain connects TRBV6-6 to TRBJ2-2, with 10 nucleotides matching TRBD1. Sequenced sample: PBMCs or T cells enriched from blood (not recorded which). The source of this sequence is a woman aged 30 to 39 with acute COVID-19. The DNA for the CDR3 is TGTGCCAGCAGCCGGGACAGGGGTATTAACGGGGAGCTGTTTTTT. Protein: CASSRDRGINGELFF.